Listed here are 7 T cell receptor beta chains from one sample, sequenced in a study of cytotoxic CD8 clonotypes in ibrutinib-treated CLL. Using immunoSEQ multiplex PCR, the repertoire was profiled, and TCRdb retains in-frame clones only, with some absent. This table holds under 300,000 clones, roughly 70% found once. The input for sequencing was PBMCs, taken after 24 months of ibrutinib treatment. The receptor source for this set is a human donor with chronic lymphocytic leukemia.

The chain joins TRBV7-2 to TRBJ1-1, with a weak D call TRBD1 (5 bases). V lost 5 bases and J 1 base, leaving 14 bases between the germline ends. The CDR3 sequence is 15 residues long. CDR1 and CDR2 from the germline V gene are SGHTA and FQGNSA. The CDR3 DNA follows: TGTGCCAGCAGCCAAGGACACCTCAGGAACACTGAAGCTTTCTTT. It encodes CASSQGHLRNTEAFF.

CDR3 nucleotide sequence: TGTGCCAGCAGTGATGGCGCGACAGGGTACGAAAAACTGTTTTTT. It is translated as CASSDGATGYEKLFF. The J gene is TRBJ1-4, the V gene TRBV2, with TRBD1 matching 7 bases. In germline, CDR1 is SNHLY, CDR2 FYNNEI. This CDR3 comprises 15 residues. V trimming: 3 bases; J trimming: 8 bases; junction bases outside the gene matches: 9.

The V gene is TRBV11-1, the J gene TRBJ1-1; weak D call: TRBD1 (5 bases). V lost 5 bases and J lost 1, with 20 bases in between. This CDR3 spans 17 amino acids. The V gene's germline CDR1 is SGHAT and CDR2 FQDESV (reference sequence). The CDR3 sequence is CASSPEEGLTKNTEAFF. CDR3 coding DNA: TGTGCCAGCAGCCCAGAAGAGGGGTTGACTAAGAACACTGAAGCTTTCTTT.

The V gene is TRBV11-2, the J gene TRBJ2-7; D tentatively reads TRBD1 or TRBD2 (5 bases each). Trimming cost V 4 bases and J 7 bases, with 14 bases left between them. The CDR3 is 13 residues long. The germline V gene has CDR1 SGHAT and CDR2 FQNNGV. The CDR3 reads CASSSGTAEEQYF. For the CDR3, the DNA is TGTGCCAGCAGCTCAGGGACGGCCGAGGAGCAGTACTTC.

The chain recombines TRBV21-1 with TRBJ2-1; the D call of TRBD2 is as the table states it, not checked on the DNA. TRBV21-1 is assigned pseudogene status. This CDR3 has 14 amino acids. The CDR3 loop reads CASSRCGTYNEQFF. The CDR3 nucleotides are TGTGCCAGCAGCAGGTGCGGAACATACAATGAGCAGTTCTTC.

The chain couples TRBV5-1 to TRBJ2-5, with 11 bases that match TRBD2. The V gene end was trimmed by 4 bases and the J gene end by 0 bases; junction bases not matched to a gene: 11. The CDR3 consists of 18 residues. Germline V gene sequence: CDR1 SGHRS, CDR2 YFSETQ. CDR3 sequence (DNA): TGCGCCAGCAGCGGATACAGGGGACTAGCGGTAAACCAAGAGACCCAGTACTTC. This gives the protein CASSGYRGLAVNQETQYF.

This clone was counted a single time. The chain couples TRBV15 to TRBJ2-5; D uncertain. CDR3 size: 15 residues. V gave up 1 base and J gave up 5 bases, with 14 bases separating them. Germline CDR1 is LNHNV and CDR2 is YYDKDF (reference sequence). As DNA, the CDR3 is TGTGCCACCAGCAGAGTCCCGGCGCCTGGGGAGACCCAGTACTTC. Encoded protein: CATSRVPAPGETQYF.